The clone carrying this T cell receptor beta chain was picked up a small number of times. CDR3 length: 15 residues. The V gene's germline CDR1 is MDHEN and CDR2 SYDVKM. V lost 3 bases, J lost 2 bases, and 13 bases lay in between. Using immunoSEQ multiplex PCR, the repertoire was profiled, and TCRdb retains in-frame clones only, with some absent. The sample includes about 50,000 clones, roughly 88% of them seen just once. The sample belongs to a study of blood T cell repertoires in COVID-19. This chain links TRBV28 with TRBJ1-1; D perhaps matches TRBD1 (6 bases). The sample was peripheral blood. This clonotype originated in a woman in her fifties or sixties with acute or convalescent COVID-19. CDR3 DNA: TGTGCCAGCAGTTTGCTGAGGACAGCAAACACTGAAGCTTTCTTT. Residues: CASSLLRTANTEAFF.